This TCR beta chain was identified in a study of OX40 agonist ivuxolimab in advanced cancers. Whole-study context: Prior therapy, whether anti-PD-1, anti-PD-L1 or anti-CTLA-4, was allowed, and approximately 37% had some.

In germline, CDR1 is SGHTA, CDR2 FQGNSA. The V end was cut by 5 bases, the J end by 1 base, with 9 bases between. The CDR3 contains 14 residues. Assay: immunoSEQ multiplex PCR; the TCRdb copy retains only in-frame clones and omits some. Counted here are tens of thousands of clones, around 90% occurring once; the ten biggest clones make up roughly 16%. Details on this clone: The target antigen is unknown.

Findings and caveats of the study: Some of the lowest clonal expansion was seen in partial responders at 0.1-3.0 mg/kg. The authors also found low normalized T-cell clonal expansion in some nonresponders.

This chain joins TRBV7-2 and TRBJ1-5, with TRBD1 as a possible D gene (5 bases). Sequences were derived from CD4+ or CD8+ T cells sorted from blood, sampled in a trial of the OX40 agonist ivuxolimab. This receptor was obtained from an adult with an advanced solid tumor such as melanoma, head and neck, liver or kidney cancer. The chain's CDR3 is CASSLDRSNQPQHF. The CDR3, as DNA: TGTGCCAGCAGCCTTGACAGAAGCAATCAGCCCCAGCATTTT.